The next 28 T cell receptor beta chains were all read from a single sample in a study of beta chain features in type 1 diabetes. The sequenced template was cDNA made from the entire isolated RNA. Using immunoSEQ multiplex PCR, the repertoire was profiled, and TCRdb retains in-frame clones only, with some absent. The repertoire holds 150,000 to 190,000 clones, with approximately 12% as singletons. The sequencing input was central memory CD4+ T cells from blood. The receptors here all came from a man younger than 35 in good health.

This clone appeared a few times. The chain links TRBV9 to TRBJ2-5; a possible D gene is TRBD1 (6 bases). Germline V gene sequence: CDR1 SGDLS, CDR2 YYNGEE. The V gene lost 2 bases and the J gene lost 5 bases, with 16 bases spanning the gap. The CDR3 has 15 residues. CDR3 sequence reads: CASSVPGQMRETQYF. Written as DNA, the CDR3 is TGTGCCAGCAGCGTTCCGGGACAAATGAGGGAGACCCAGTACTTC.

There are many counts of this clone. The J gene is TRBJ2-1, the V gene TRBV11-2; no firm D call. The CDR3 consists of 15 residues. CDR1 is SGHAT and CDR2 is FQNNGV in the germline V gene. The ends were cut back, 7 bases at V and 5 bases at J, with 18 bases in the middle. DNA of the CDR3: TGTGCCAGCACCCCGCCCCCTAATTATAACAATGAGCAGTTCTTC. It encodes CASTPPPNYNNEQFF.

The chain is built from TRBV7-3 and TRBJ2-1; perhaps D is TRBD1 or TRBD2 (6 bases each). Germline V gene sequence: CDR1 SGHTA, CDR2 FQGTGA. The CDR3 loop spans 16 amino acids. V was trimmed by 5 bases and J by 5 bases, leaving 19 bases between them. The CDR3 is CASSQGYGSRDNEQFF. CDR3 nucleotides: TGTGCCAGCAGCCAGGGGTACGGGAGCAGGGACAATGAGCAGTTCTTC.

This chain connects TRBV7-2 to TRBJ2-7; 9 nucleotides match TRBD1. With 3 bases clipped from V and 5 bases from J, the junction kept 8 bases outside the gene matches. The CDR3 has 15 residues. The germline V gene has CDR1 SGHTA and CDR2 FQGNSA. CDR3 nucleotides: TGTGCCAGCAGCTTGACCGGGACAGGGAGGAACGAGCAGTACTTC. Amino acid sequence: CASSLTGTGRNEQYF. The variable domain in full, completed from reference TRBV7-2 and TRBJ2-7, reads GAGVSQSPSNKVTEKGKDVELRCDPISGHTALYWYRQSLGQGLEFLIYFQGNSAPDKSGLPSDRFSAERTGGSVSTLTIQRTQQEDSAVYLCASSLTGTGRNEQYFGPGTRLTVT.

The chain is built from TRBV4-3 and TRBJ1-1, with 7 bases identical to TRBD1. Germline V CDR1 and CDR2: LGHNA, YSLEER. After removal of 2 bases from V and 7 bases from J, the junction contained 4 bases not matched to a gene. This CDR3 has 13 residues. As DNA, the CDR3 is TGCGCCAGCAGCCAACTCGGACAGGTTGAAGCTTTCTTT. Protein product: CASSQLGQVEAFF.

This clone is a singleton in its sample. The chain joins TRBV5-6 to TRBJ2-3, with D unclear. The CDR3 spans 15 residues. Germline CDR1 and CDR2: SGHDT and YYEEEE. With 0 bases removed from V and 2 bases from J, the gap between germline ends came to 10 bases. The CDR3 nucleotides read TGTGCCAGCAGCTTGGCGGTAGGGTACACAGATACGCAGTATTTT. Translating gives CASSLAVGYTDTQYF.

This clone came up a few times. This chain connects TRBV7-3 to TRBJ2-7, with a tentative D call TRBD2 (6 bases). CDR1 SGHTA and CDR2 FQGTGA come from the germline V gene. The CDR3 contains 13 residues. The V end was cut by 7 bases, the J end by 6 bases, with 16 bases between. CDR3 DNA sequence: TGTGCCAGCAACGCCGGGGGTCTCGGCGAGCAGTACTTC. It yields the protein CASNAGGLGEQYF.

The gene calls are TRBV5-1 and TRBJ2-3; no clear D. The germline V gene encodes CDR1 SGHRS and CDR2 YFSETQ. CDR3 size: 12 residues. Deletions cut 2 bases from V and 4 bases from J, with 5 bases between. This CDR3 is CASSFGADTQYF. DNA of the CDR3: TGCGCCAGCAGCTTTGGGGCAGATACGCAGTATTTT.

This clone was seen a few times. This chain joins TRBV11-2 and TRBJ2-7; D gene uncertain. Deletions cut 1 base from V and 0 bases from J, with 7 bases between. The CDR3 totals 14 residues. Germline V gene lookup returns CDR1 SGHAT and CDR2 FQNNGV. CDR3 bases: TGTGCCAGCAGCTTAGTACGGTCCTCCTACGAGCAGTACTTC. This gives the protein CASSLVRSSYEQYF. Full variable domain (outside the CDR3, taken from reference TRBV11-2 and TRBJ2-7): EAGVAQSPRYKIIEKRQSVAFWCNPISGHATLYWYQQILGQGPKLLIQFQNNGVVDDSQLPKDRFSAERLKGVDSTLKIQPAKLEDSAVYLCASSLVRSSYEQYFGPGTRLTVT.

This chain uses TRBV19 with TRBJ2-1, with a tentative D call TRBD2 (6 bases). Trimming took 5 bases from V and 7 from J, leaving 12 bases between them. CDR3 size: 13 residues. Looked up from germline, CDR1 is LNHDA and CDR2 is SQIVND (reference sequence). For the CDR3, the DNA is TGTGCCAGTAGTTCCCGACGGGAGAATGAGCAGTTCTTC. This translates into CASSSRRENEQFF.

This clone appeared a few times. The rearrangement links TRBV28 to TRBJ1-1; unclear D gene. The CDR3 loop spans 13 amino acids. Looked up from germline, CDR1 is MDHEN and CDR2 is SYDVKM. Trimming took off 6 bases at V and 0 bases at J, with 8 bases between the two ends. The DNA of the CDR3 is TGTGCCAGCAGATCATCTGTGAACACTGAAGCTTTCTTT. The encoded protein is CASRSSVNTEAFF.

This clone was seen only a few times. The rearrangement uses TRBV7-2 and TRBJ1-3; D uncertain. From germline, CDR1 is SGHTA and CDR2 FQGNSA. The length of the CDR3 is 11 residues. V was cut by 4 bases and J by 7 bases, with 5 bases left in between. CDR3 protein: CASSSRNTIYF. In DNA, the CDR3 is TGTGCCAGCAGCTCACGGAACACCATATATTTT. The full variable domain, completed using reference TRBV7-2 and TRBJ1-3, is GAGVSQSPSNKVTEKGKDVELRCDPISGHTALYWYRQSLGQGLEFLIYFQGNSAPDKSGLPSDRFSAERTGGSVSTLTIQRTQQEDSAVYLCASSSRNTIYFGEGSWLTVV.

This chain uses TRBV2 with TRBJ2-3; TRBD2 matches at 7 bases. This CDR3 spans 16 amino acids. The V gene's germline CDR1 is SNHLY and CDR2 FYNNEI. V shed 1 base, J shed 2 bases, and the junction held 6 bases outside the gene matches. The CDR3 DNA reads TGTGCCAGCAGTGAAGGGAGCGGGGCAAACACAGATACGCAGTATTTT. It specifies CASSEGSGANTDTQYF. The entire variable domain, with the rest obtained from reference TRBV2 and TRBJ2-3, is as follows: EPEVTQTPSHQVTQMGQEVILRCVPISNHLYFYWYRQILGQKVEFLVSFYNNEISEKSEIFDDQFSVERPDGSNFTLKIRSTKLEDSAMYFCASSEGSGANTDTQYFGPGTRLTVL.

The V call is TRBV6-6, the J call TRBJ2-6; D gene uncertain. Trimming removed 7 bases from V and 0 bases from J, with 4 bases in between. This CDR3 has 13 amino acids. Germline CDR1 MNHNY, CDR2 SVGAGI (reference sequence). In nucleotides, the CDR3 is TGTGCCAGCACCAGCTCTGGGGCCAACGTCCTGACTTTC. Its translation is CASTSSGANVLTF.

V gene TRBV28 combines with J gene TRBJ1-1; D is uncertain. The CDR3 is 14 amino acids. The germline gives CDR1 MDHEN, CDR2 SYDVKM. V was shortened by 5 bases and J by 0 bases, with 10 bases between the two germline ends. The CDR3 coding sequence is TGTGCCAGCAGTGATCAGGCACTGAACACTGAAGCTTTCTTT. This codes for CASSDQALNTEAFF.

The chain couples TRBV27 to TRBJ2-7, with D maybe TRBD2 (5 bases). Germline values: CDR1 MNHEY, CDR2 SMNVEV (reference sequence). The CDR3 is made up of 13 amino acids. V lost 5 bases and J 5 bases, leaving 13 bases between the germline ends. This chain's CDR3 is CASSTPPGDEQYF. The CDR3 coding sequence is TGTGCCAGCAGTACCCCCCCCGGGGACGAGCAGTACTTC.

This clone showed up just a few times. The chain combines TRBV18 with TRBJ2-3, with a weak D call TRBD2 (5 bases). CDR3 size: 16 residues. The germline V gene has CDR1 KGHSH and CDR2 LQKENI. Trimming removed 1 base at V and 0 bases at J, with 11 bases between. CDR3 nucleotide sequence: TGTGCCAGCTCACCACGATACACGGGAAGCACAGATACGCAGTATTTT. Its translation: CASSPRYTGSTDTQYF. The full variable domain, its missing parts supplied by reference TRBV18 and TRBJ2-3, is NAGVMQNPRHLVRRRGQEARLRCSPMKGHSHVYWYRQLPEEGLKFMVYLQKENIIDESGMPKERFSAEFPKEGPSILRIQQVVRGDSAAYFCASSPRYTGSTDTQYFGPGTRLTVL.

This clone was counted between two and nine times. The rearrangement links TRBV4-3 to TRBJ2-2; weak D call: TRBD2 (6 bases). The CDR3 consists of 14 residues. Looked up from germline, CDR1 is LGHNA and CDR2 is YSLEER. The V end lost 1 base, the J end lost 8 bases, and 11 bases lay between the germline ends. The CDR3 is CASSQAGVVGELFF. The CDR3 DNA reads TGCGCCAGCAGCCAAGCGGGGGTAGTGGGGGAGCTGTTTTTT.

This clone was seen a handful of times. J is TRBJ2-1 and V is TRBV9, with 9 bases matching TRBD1. J lost 4 bases, V lost 2 bases, and 13 bases had no gene match. This CDR3 contains 18 residues. From germline, CDR1 is SGDLS and CDR2 YYNGEE. The CDR3 DNA follows: TGTGCCAGCAGCGTCCAACCTCTAAAGGACAGGGGATACAATGAGCAGTTCTTC. It is translated as CASSVQPLKDRGYNEQFF.

In its sample, this clone was seen a few times. The gene calls are TRBV30 and TRBJ1-2, with D uncertain. In germline, CDR1 is GTSNPN, CDR2 SVGIG (reference sequence). The V gene lost 3 bases and the J gene lost 7 bases, with 9 bases spanning the gap. The CDR3 totals 11 residues. The CDR3 region is CAWRVWVGYTF. The CDR3 DNA follows: TGTGCCTGGAGGGTGTGGGTTGGCTACACCTTC.

This clone has more than one count but fewer than ten. The chain carries TRBV11-1 and TRBJ2-7; D ambiguous. The CDR3 sequence is 13 residues long. Germline assignment: CDR1 SGHAT and CDR2 FQDESV (reference sequence). V gave up 2 bases and J gave up 4 bases, with 9 bases separating them. The CDR3 bases are TGTGCCAGCAGCTTACAATCGGAGTACGAGCAGTACTTC. The encoded protein is CASSLQSEYEQYF.

This clone was seen at least ten times. The chain carries TRBV7-9 and TRBJ2-7; D is unclear. Germline CDR1 SEHNR, CDR2 FQNEAQ (reference sequence). The CDR3 is made up of 12 amino acids. Trimming took off 2 bases at V and 3 bases at J, with 5 bases between the two ends. The CDR3 region is CASSLIVYEQYF. CDR3 coding DNA: TGTGCCAGCAGCTTAATTGTCTACGAGCAGTACTTC. The full variable domain, with the rest looked up from reference TRBV7-9 and TRBJ2-7, is DTGVSQNPRHKITKRGQNVTFRCDPISEHNRLYWYRQTLGQGPEFLTYFQNEAQLEKSRLLSDRFSAERPKGSFSTLEIQRTEQGDSAMYLCASSLIVYEQYFGPGTRLTVT.

The genes are TRBV2 and TRBJ1-5; weak D call: TRBD1 (5 bases). CDR3 length equals 14 residues. The germline V gene encodes CDR1 SNHLY and CDR2 FYNNEI. V was clipped by 7 bases and J by 2 bases, with 12 bases between them. In DNA form, the CDR3 reads TGTGCCAGCAATAGGGGCCAGGGCAATCAGCCCCAGCATTTT. Amino acids: CASNRGQGNQPQHF.

V usage is TRBV4-1 and J usage is TRBJ2-1, with D possibly matching TRBD2 (7 bases). This CDR3 comprises 14 residues. The germline V gene has CDR1 MGHRA and CDR2 YSYEKL. V lost 2 bases to trimming and J lost 9 bases, with 14 bases between them. CDR3 coding DNA: TGCGCCAGCAGCCAACCATGGGGGGGCCGTGAGCAGTTCTTC. It specifies CASSQPWGGREQFF.

This clone turned up a few times. A read error may produce the germline difference seen at one junction end. The V and J genes are TRBV5-6 and TRBJ2-5; no firm D call. This CDR3 region has 11 residues. Germline CDR1 SGHDT, CDR2 YYEEEE. The CDR3 DNA follows: TGTGCCAGCAGCTCGCAAGGGACCCAGTACTTC. It yields the protein CASSSQGTQYF.

This rearrangement joins TRBV11-2 to TRBJ1-4; no firm D call. There are 15 residues in the CDR3. Per the germline V gene, CDR1 is SGHAT and CDR2 is FQNNGV. Between the trimmed V and J ends, which lost 1 base and 3 bases, there was a span of 9 bases. CDR3 region: CASSLVTASNEKLFF. CDR3 DNA sequence: TGTGCCAGCAGCTTAGTTACAGCTTCTAATGAAAAACTGTTTTTT.

The V call is TRBV27, the J call TRBJ2-7, with a tentative D call TRBD1 (6 bases). Germline V gene lookup returns CDR1 MNHEY and CDR2 SMNVEV (reference sequence). There are 16 residues in the CDR3. The ends were cut back, 2 bases at V and 4 bases at J, with 18 bases in the middle. CDR3 sequence reads: CASSLRAETGTYEQYF. CDR3 bases: TGTGCCAGCAGTTTAAGGGCAGAGACAGGTACTTACGAGCAGTACTTC.

This clone came up a few times. The rearrangement uses TRBV9 and TRBJ2-7; D is undetermined. This CDR3 contains 15 residues. Between the trimmed V and J ends, which lost 0 bases and 2 bases, there was a span of 12 bases. Germline assignment: CDR1 SGDLS and CDR2 YYNGEE. CDR3 DNA: TGTGCCAGCAGCGTAGGAAATTCCCGGGCCTACGAGCAGTACTTC. Its translation: CASSVGNSRAYEQYF. Combining the CDR3 with reference TRBV9 and TRBJ2-7 gives the whole variable domain DSGVTQTPKHLITATGQRVTLRCSPRSGDLSVYWYQQSLDQGLQFLIQYYNGEERAKGNILERFSAQQFPDLHSELNLSSLELGDSALYFCASSVGNSRAYEQYFGPGTRLTVT.